This entry concerns a single T cell receptor (beta chain). The antigen remains undetermined. The donors were part of the roughly 120-subject validation cohort, which stood apart from the 666-subject first cohort. Germline CDR1 GTSNPN, CDR2 SVGIG (reference sequence). The CDR3 consists of 14 residues. Germline trimming cut 3 bases from V and 3 bases from J; bases unmatched to any gene: 5. The entry originates in a study of cytomegalovirus exposure and HLA in healthy donors. The assay was immunoSEQ multiplex PCR, and TCRdb's table has in-frame clones only and misses some. The profile shows 150,000 to 180,000 clones, 80% to 90% of them singletons. Study-level findings and limits: For cytomegalovirus status, the classifier reportedly gave diagnoses with high specificity and sensitivity. Many donors carried some public TCRs, although rarity characterized most TCR sequences. According to a later analysis, TCR clusters from the first cohort tended to co-occur in the 120 or so validation repertoires.

This TCR derives from a man aged 18 to 29 in good health and CMV-seropositive. This sequence joins TRBV30 and TRBJ2-1, with 7 bases lining up with TRBD1. The sample taken for sequencing was PBMCs. The CDR3 reads CAWSHRQGYNEQFF. CDR3 coding DNA: TGTGCCTGGAGCCACCGACAGGGCTACAATGAGCAGTTCTTC.